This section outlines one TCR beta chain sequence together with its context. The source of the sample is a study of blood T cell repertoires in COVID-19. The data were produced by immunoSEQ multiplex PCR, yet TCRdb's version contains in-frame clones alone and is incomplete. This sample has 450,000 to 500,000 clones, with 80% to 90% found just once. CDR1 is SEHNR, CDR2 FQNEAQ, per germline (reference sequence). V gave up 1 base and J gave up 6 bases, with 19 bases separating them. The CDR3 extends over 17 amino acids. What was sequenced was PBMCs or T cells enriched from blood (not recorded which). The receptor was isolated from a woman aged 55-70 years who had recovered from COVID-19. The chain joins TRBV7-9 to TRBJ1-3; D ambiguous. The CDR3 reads CASSLGLSAEAENTIYF. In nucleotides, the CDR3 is TGTGCCAGCAGCTTAGGCCTATCAGCCGAGGCGGAAAACACCATATATTTT.